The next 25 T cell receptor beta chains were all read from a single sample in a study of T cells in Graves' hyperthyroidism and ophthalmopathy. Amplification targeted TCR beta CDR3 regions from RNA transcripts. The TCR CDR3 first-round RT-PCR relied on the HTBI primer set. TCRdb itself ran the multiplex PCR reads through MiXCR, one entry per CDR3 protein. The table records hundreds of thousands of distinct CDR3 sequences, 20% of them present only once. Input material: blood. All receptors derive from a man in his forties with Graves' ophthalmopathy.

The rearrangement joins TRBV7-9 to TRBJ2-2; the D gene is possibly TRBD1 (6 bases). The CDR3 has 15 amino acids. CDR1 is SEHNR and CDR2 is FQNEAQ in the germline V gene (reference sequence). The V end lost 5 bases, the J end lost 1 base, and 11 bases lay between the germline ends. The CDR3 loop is CASSPGQWNTGELFF. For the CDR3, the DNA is TGTGCCAGCAGCCCGGGACAATGGAACACCGGGGAGCTGTTTTTT.

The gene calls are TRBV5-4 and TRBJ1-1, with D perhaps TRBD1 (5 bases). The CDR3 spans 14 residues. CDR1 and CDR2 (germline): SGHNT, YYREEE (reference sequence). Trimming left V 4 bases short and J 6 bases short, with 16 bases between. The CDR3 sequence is CASSPRTGTPEAFF. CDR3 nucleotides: TGTGCCAGCAGCCCAAGGACGGGGACGCCTGAAGCTTTCTTT.

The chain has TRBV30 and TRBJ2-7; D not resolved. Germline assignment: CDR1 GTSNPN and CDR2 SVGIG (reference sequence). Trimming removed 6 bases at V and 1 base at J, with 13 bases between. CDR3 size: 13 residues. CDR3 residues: CACKVLGSYEQYF. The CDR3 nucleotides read TGTGCCTGCAAGGTCCTGGGGTCCTACGAGCAGTACTTC.

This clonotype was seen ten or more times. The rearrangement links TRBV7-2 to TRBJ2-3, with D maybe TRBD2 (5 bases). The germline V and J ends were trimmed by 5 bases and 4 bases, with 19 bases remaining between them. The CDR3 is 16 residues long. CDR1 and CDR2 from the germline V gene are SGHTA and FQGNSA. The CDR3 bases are TGTGCCAGCAGCCCACCCAGTGCGGGCAACGCAGATACGCAGTATTTT. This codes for CASSPPSAGNADTQYF.

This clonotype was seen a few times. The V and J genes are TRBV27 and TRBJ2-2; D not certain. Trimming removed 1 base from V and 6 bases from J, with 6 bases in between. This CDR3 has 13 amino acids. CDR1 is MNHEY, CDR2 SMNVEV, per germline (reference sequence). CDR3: CASSLYSAGELFF. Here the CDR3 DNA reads TGTGCCAGCAGTTTATATTCCGCCGGGGAGCTGTTTTTT.

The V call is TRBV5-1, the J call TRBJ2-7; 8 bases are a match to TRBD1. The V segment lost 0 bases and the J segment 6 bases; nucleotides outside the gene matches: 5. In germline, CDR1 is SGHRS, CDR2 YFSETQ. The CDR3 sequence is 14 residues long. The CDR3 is CASSLVGQGGEQYF. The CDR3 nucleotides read TGCGCCAGCAGCTTGGTCGGACAGGGTGGCGAGCAGTACTTC. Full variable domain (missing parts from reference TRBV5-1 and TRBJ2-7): KAGVTQTPRYLIKTRGQQVTLSCSPISGHRSVSWYQQTPGQGLQFLFEYFSETQRNKGNFPGRFSGRQFSNSRSEMNVSTLELGDSALYLCASSLVGQGGEQYFGPGTRLTVT.

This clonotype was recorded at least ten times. In DNA form, the CDR3 reads TGTGCCAGCAGCTTAGGAGTCGTGGATACGCAGTATTTT. This codes for CASSLGVVDTQYF. V is TRBV7-3 and J is TRBJ2-3; D not resolved. V was clipped by 2 bases and J by 6 bases, with 9 bases between them. This CDR3 is built from 13 residues. The germline CDR1 and CDR2 sequences are SGHTA and FQGTGA. Full variable domain (outside the CDR3, taken from reference TRBV7-3 and TRBJ2-3): GAGVSQTPSNKVTEKGKYVELRCDPISGHTALYWYRQSLGQGPEFLIYFQGTGAADDSGLPNDRFFAVRPEGSVSTLKIQRTERGDSAVYLCASSLGVVDTQYFGPGTRLTVL.

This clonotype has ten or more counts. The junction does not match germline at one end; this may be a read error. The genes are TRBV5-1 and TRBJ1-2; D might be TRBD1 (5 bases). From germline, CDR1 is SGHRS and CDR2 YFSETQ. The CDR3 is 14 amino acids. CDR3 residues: CTSSLETDRYGYTF. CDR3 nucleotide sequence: TGCACCAGCAGCTTGGAGACAGACCGATATGGCTACACCTTC.

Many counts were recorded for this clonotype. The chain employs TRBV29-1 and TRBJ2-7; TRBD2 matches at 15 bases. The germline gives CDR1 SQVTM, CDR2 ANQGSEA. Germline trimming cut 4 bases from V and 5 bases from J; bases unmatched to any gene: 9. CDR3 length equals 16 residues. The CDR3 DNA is TGCAGCGTTGCCGGGACTAGCGGGAGGTTGAGGAACGAGCAGTACTTC. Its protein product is CSVAGTSGRLRNEQYF.

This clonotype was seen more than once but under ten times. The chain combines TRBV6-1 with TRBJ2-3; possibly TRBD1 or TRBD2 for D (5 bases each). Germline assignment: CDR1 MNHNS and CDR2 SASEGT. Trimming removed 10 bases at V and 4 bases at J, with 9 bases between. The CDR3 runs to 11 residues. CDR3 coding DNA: TGTGCCATCCGAGGGGCAGATACGCAGTATTTT. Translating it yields CAIRGADTQYF.

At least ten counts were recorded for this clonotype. CDR3 in DNA: TGTGCCAGCTCACCACCCGCCTTTGGGCACAATGAGCAGTTCTTC. Residues: CASSPPAFGHNEQFF. The V and J genes are TRBV18 and TRBJ2-1; D gene uncertain. Per germline, CDR1 KGHSH and CDR2 LQKENI. CDR3 length equals 15 residues. Trimming left V 0 bases short and J 5 bases short, with 11 bases between. Combining the CDR3 with reference TRBV18 and TRBJ2-1 gives the whole variable domain NAGVMQNPRHLVRRRGQEARLRCSPMKGHSHVYWYRQLPEEGLKFMVYLQKENIIDESGMPKERFSAEFPKEGPSILRIQQVVRGDSAAYFCASSPPAFGHNEQFFGPGTRLTVL.

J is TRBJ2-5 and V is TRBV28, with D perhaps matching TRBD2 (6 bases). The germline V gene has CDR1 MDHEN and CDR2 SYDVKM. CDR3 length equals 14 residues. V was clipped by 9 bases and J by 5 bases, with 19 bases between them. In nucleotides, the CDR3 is TGTGCCAGTACGGGAGTGGTTTGGGGGGAGACCCAGTACTTC. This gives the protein CASTGVVWGETQYF.

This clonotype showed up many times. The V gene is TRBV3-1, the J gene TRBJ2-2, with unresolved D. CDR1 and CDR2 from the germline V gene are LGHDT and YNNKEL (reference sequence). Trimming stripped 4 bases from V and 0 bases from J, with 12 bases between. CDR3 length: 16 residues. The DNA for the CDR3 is TGTGCCAGCAGCCCTCTTCCGACACCGAACACCGGGGAGCTGTTTTTT. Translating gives CASSPLPTPNTGELFF.

The DNA for the CDR3 is TGTGCCAGCAGTTCACCGGGACCGGGAGGAAATTCACCCCTCCACTTT. Protein: CASSSPGPGGNSPLHF. This chain links TRBV7-2 with TRBJ1-6, with D perhaps TRBD1 (5 bases). Germline values: CDR1 SGHTA, CDR2 FQGNSA. This CDR3 spans 16 amino acids. The V end was cut by 6 bases, the J end by 7 bases, with 19 bases between.

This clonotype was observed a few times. DNA for the CDR3: TGCAGTGCCGCGGGACGGGCGGACTACGAGCAGTACTTC. It encodes CSAAGRADYEQYF. The rearrangement joins TRBV20-1 to TRBJ2-7; possibly TRBD2 for D (6 bases). V was cut by 6 bases and J by 3 bases, with 15 bases left in between. The germline V gene encodes CDR1 DFQATT and CDR2 SNEGSKA (reference sequence). There are 13 residues in the CDR3.

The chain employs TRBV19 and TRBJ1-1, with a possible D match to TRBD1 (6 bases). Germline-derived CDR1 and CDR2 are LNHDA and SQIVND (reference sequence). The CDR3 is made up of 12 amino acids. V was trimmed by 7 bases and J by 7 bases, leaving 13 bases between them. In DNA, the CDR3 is TGTGCCAGTAAGTGGACAGACGGTGAAGCTTTCTTT. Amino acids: CASKWTDGEAFF.

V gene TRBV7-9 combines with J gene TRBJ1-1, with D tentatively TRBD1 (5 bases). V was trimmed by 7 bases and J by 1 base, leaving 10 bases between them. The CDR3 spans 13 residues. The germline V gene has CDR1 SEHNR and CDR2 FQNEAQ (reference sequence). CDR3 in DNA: TGTGCCAGCACCATAGACAGGAACACTGAAGCTTTCTTT. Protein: CASTIDRNTEAFF. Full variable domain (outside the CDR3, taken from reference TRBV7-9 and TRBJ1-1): DTGVSQNPRHKITKRGQNVTFRCDPISEHNRLYWYRQTLGQGPEFLTYFQNEAQLEKSRLLSDRFSAERPKGSFSTLEIQRTEQGDSAMYLCASTIDRNTEAFFGQGTRLTVV.

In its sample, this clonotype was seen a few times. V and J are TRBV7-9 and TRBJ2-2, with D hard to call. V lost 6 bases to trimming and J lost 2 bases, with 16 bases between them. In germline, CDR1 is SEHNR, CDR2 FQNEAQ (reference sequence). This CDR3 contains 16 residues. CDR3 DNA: TGTGCCAGCAGATTTAAGGATGGCTCAAACACCGGGGAGCTGTTTTTT. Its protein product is CASRFKDGSNTGELFF.

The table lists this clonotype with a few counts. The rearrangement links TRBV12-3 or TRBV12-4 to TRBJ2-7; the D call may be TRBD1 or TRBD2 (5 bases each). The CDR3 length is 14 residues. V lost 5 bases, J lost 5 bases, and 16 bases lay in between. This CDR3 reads CASSTMGVWNEQYF. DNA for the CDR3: TGTGCCAGCAGTACCATGGGGGTGTGGAACGAGCAGTACTTC.

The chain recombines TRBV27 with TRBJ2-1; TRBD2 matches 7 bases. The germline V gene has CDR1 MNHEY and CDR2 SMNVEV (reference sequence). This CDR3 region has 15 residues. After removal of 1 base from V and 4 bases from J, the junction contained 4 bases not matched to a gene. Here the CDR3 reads CASSLWLAVYNEQFF. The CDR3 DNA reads TGTGCCAGCAGTTTATGGCTAGCGGTTTACAATGAGCAGTTCTTC.

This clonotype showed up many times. CDR3 coding DNA: TGTGCCAGCAGCCCCCAGGGGGCGAACACCGGGGAGCTGTTTTTT. Amino acids: CASSPQGANTGELFF. J is TRBJ2-2 and V is TRBV7-3, with TRBD1 matching 7 bases. This CDR3 has 15 amino acids. The junction had 3 bases not matched to a gene; V was cut back by 5 bases and J by 0 bases. CDR1 SGHTA and CDR2 FQGTGA come from the germline V gene.

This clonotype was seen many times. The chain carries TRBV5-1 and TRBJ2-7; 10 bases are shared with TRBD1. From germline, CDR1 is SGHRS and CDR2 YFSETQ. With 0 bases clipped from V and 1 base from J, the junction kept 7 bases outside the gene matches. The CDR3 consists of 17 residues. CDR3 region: CASSLGDRGGGSYEQYF. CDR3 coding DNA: TGCGCCAGCAGCTTGGGGGACAGGGGTGGAGGTTCCTACGAGCAGTACTTC.

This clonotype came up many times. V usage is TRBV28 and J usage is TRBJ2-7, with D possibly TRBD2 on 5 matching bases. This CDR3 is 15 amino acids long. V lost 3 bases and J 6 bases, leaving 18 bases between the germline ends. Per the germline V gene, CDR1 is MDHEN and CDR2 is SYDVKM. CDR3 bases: TGTGCCAGCAGTTTTAGCGAGATGATTAAAGCCGAGCAGTACTTC. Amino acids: CASSFSEMIKAEQYF.

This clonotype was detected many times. The CDR3: CASSSTGGLAEETQYF. CDR3 sequence (DNA): TGTGCCAGCAGCTCGACAGGGGGACTAGCGGAAGAGACCCAGTACTTC. This sequence joins TRBV7-9 and TRBJ2-5, with 11 bases that match TRBD2. This CDR3 contains 16 residues. V trimming: 4 bases; J trimming: 3 bases; junction bases outside the gene matches: 7. From germline, CDR1 is SEHNR and CDR2 FQNEAQ (reference sequence).

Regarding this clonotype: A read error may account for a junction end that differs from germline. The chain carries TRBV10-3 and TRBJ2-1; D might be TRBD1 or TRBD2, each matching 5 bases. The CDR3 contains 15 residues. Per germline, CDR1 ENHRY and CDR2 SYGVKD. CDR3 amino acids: CAIARLQTDYNEQLF. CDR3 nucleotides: TGTGCCATCGCCAGACTTCAGACAGACTACAATGAGCAGCTCTTC.